This TCR beta chain appears in the sequencing data of a study of regulatory T cells in long-lasting Graves disease (dated by TCRdb to about 2021). The study in broad terms: In the newly diagnosed Graves' disease group, patients had been taking antithyroid drugs for less than 3 months. Patients with persistent Graves' disease were compared with patients with newly diagnosed Graves' disease using TCR sequencing and RNA sequencing of peripheral blood. The study was registered as a clinical trial and conducted in China. A total of roughly 35 samples underwent TCR sequencing, from around 13 patients with persistent Graves' disease and approximately 20 patients with newly diagnosed Graves' disease. Study-level results and caveats: Compared with newly diagnosed patients, persistent Graves' disease patients had lower TCR Shannon entropy and fewer highly expanded clones, which suggests clonal expansion. More public clonotypes were shared among persistent patients (fewer than 3,000) than among newly diagnosed patients (966). As a limitation, the authors acknowledged that the small sample size may reduce accuracy. Persistent disease showed preferential use of TRBV28, TRBJ1-2 and TRBJ2-5, whereas newly diagnosed disease favored TRBV20-1 and TRBJ2-1. Sequencing and analysis were restricted to the TCR beta chain. Because the primary lesion, thyroid tissue, could not be accessed, the study looked at peripheral blood alone.

The library was built by means of multiplex PCR. These reads were obtained on an Illumina HiSeq 4000. iRepertoire HTBI primers and Arm-PCR amplification of CDR3 regions were used to construct TCR beta libraries. PCR products were gel purified before sequencing. The paper's processing steps were these. Gene usage analysis of CDR3 amino acid clonotypes used the roughly 62 TRBV and some 15 TRBJ segments found across samples. COPE and FqMerger were used to merge the filtered high-quality paired reads into contigs. BLAST was used to align contigs to IMGT TRBV, TRBD and TRBJ reference genes, with CDR3 defined following IMGT. Any clonotype with a frequency above 0.1% was classified as a highly expanded clone. Repertoire diversity was measured by Shannon entropy, and V-J evenness by the Gini coefficient. A clonotype was considered public if more than one individual shared it. TCRdb cleaned the public reads at Q25 with fastp, built clones with MiXCR and kept in-frame beta chains. Duplicate CDR3 protein sequences are folded into a single record with the most common DNA and genes. The V and J calls and clone size come from TCRdb's table, not from the authors' own analysis. Here the sample has 300,000 to 400,000 distinct CDR3 sequences; over 15% occur a single time. The ten largest clones take up 25% to 30% of the sample.

Relative to germline, V is missing 6 bases and J is missing 1 base, with 7 bases of the junction outside any gene match. The CDR3 sequence holds 15 residues, the cysteine and phenylalanine included. Only the CDR3 region is kept as DNA, spanning 45 bases read in frame from base 1. The germline V gene (reference sequence) specifies DFQATT as CDR1 and SNEGSKA as CDR2. The time point label on this specimen signifies: newly diagnosed GD, antithyroid drugs for less than 3 months. For both TCR sequencing and RNA sequencing, RNA was extracted from PBMCs in TRIzol. The diagnosis of Graves' disease was made according to American Thyroid Association guidelines. Patients were recruited from an endocrinology department in Xi'an, China. Each patient gave 9 to 10 milliliters of peripheral blood, collected in an EDTA anticoagulant tube. Ficoll Paque Plus density gradient separation was used to isolate PBMCs, and no further T cell sorting was done. An Agilent 2100 Bioanalyzer and agarose gel were used to assess RNA quality, and a NanoDrop 2000 was used to measure RNA concentration.

This clonotype was counted ten times or more. The target of this receptor is not known. Base qualities are not provided; no much larger clone lies one nucleotide away. Another study also made use of these data, one on T cells in Graves' hyperthyroidism and ophthalmopathy. As that second paper reports: Stable Graves' hyperthyroidism was defined as the absence of progression to ophthalmopathy over 18 months of follow-up. The hyperthyroidism patients were between 18 and 65 years old and newly diagnosed, with a disease duration of less than 2 months. Exclusion was applied to patients with uncontrolled infections, other autoimmune diseases, pregnancy or lactation. Diagnoses relied on clinical symptoms, serum thyroxine and TRAb, thyroid ultrasound and orbital computed tomography. A first-round RT-PCR of the TCR CDR3 used the HTBI primer set with the Qiagen OneStep RT-PCR kit. Blood samples also contained most of the expanded thyroid clonotypes (frequency above 0.001), which suggests that blood repertoires may reflect thyroid immune responses. A model built on a 13 V-J signature distinguished ophthalmopathy from stable hyperthyroidism, reaching around 87% sensitivity and 81.08% specificity in cross-validation and 80%/75% in testing. During validation, the model predicted progression to ophthalmopathy a median of around six months ahead of onset, with roughly 65% sensitivity and almost 75% specificity. To identify distinguishing TCR V-J signatures, a discovery cohort of around 100 patients was used, comprising 43 with Graves' ophthalmopathy and around 57 with stable Graves' hyperthyroidism. Prospective prediction of ophthalmopathy was tested in an independent validation cohort of 18 to 20 hyperthyroidism patients and some 17 patients who later progressed to ophthalmopathy. The roughly 100 discovery patients were divided at random into training and test sets in a 7:3 ratio. In addition, the study compared T-cell repertoires in thyroid tissue and in blood from six Graves' hyperthyroidism patients. After blood sampling, hyperthyroidism patients were treated with methimazole at a starting dose of 30 mg daily, and ophthalmopathy patients were treated with high-dose intravenous methylprednisolone. Libraries were constructed in a second round of multiplex PCR, after which size selection and purification were carried out. Libraries were sequenced paired-end with 100 bp reads on an Illumina HiSeq2000. SOAPnuke was used to process the raw data, with reads discarded if the reads contained adapters or uncalled bases, had a mean Phred below 15, or lacked an exact constant-primer or identifier match. COPE v1.2.5 was used to merge high-quality paired reads, and clonotypes were defined as unique nucleotide sequences. Clonotypes were aligned to IMGT TRBV, TRBD and TRBJ reference segments using MiTCR v1.1. Analysis was restricted to V-J combinations with a frequency above 0.0001, which covered 99% to 99.2% of repertoires. A TCS score was defined as the ratio of F50 (clonal expansion) to E x V (chaos), with BLOSUM62-based TCRdist applied between CDR3 peptides within each V-J. Welch's t-statistics and random forest reduced roughly 540 V-J features to 13, which were used in a naive Bayes classifier (R e1071). Sample size was not statistically predetermined, and investigators were not blinded to group allocation. TCR Vbeta CDR3 sequencing of approximately 140 peripheral blood samples (under 45 ophthalmopathy, over 70 hyperthyroidism and roughly 17 progressor patients) is reported in the paper.

The rearrangement joined TRBV20-1 to TRBJ1-1, and 11 junctional nucleotides match TRBD1. Sequencing used peripheral blood mononuclear cells (PBMCs), obtained at new diagnosis, from a patient treated with antithyroid drugs. The clonotype comes from a man in his forties with Graves disease. Donor details come from another sample of the same person, matched by shared clones. CDR3 reads: CSAAGTGGGNTEAFF. The nucleotide sequence reads as follows: TGCAGTGCGGCCGGGACAGGGGGAGGGAACACTGAAGCTTTCTTT.